One and the same sample provided the 16 T cell receptor beta chains below, sequenced in a study of identical twins' blood T cells (dated by TCRdb to 2012 to 2014). Preparation of the library involved 5' RACE. TCRdb shows the sequencer as Illumina Genome Analyzer IIx. TCRdb reworked the public reads: Q25 trimming with fastp, MiXCR clone assembly, productive beta chains retained. CDR3 protein duplicates are merged, each entry listing the most common genes and DNA. This sample comprises 350,000 to 400,000 distinct CDR3 sequences, about 28% of them detected only once. Of the sample, roughly 6.1% falls within the top ten clones. Sample: PBMCs. The receptor set was obtained from a woman aged 18 to 50 in good health.

V usage is TRBV15 and J usage is TRBJ1-3; no reliable D call. CDR1 is LNHNV, CDR2 YYDKDF, per germline (reference sequence). With 5 bases removed from V and 6 bases from J, the gap between germline ends came to 14 bases. This CDR3 is 14 amino acids long. The CDR3 sequence: CATSSLAELNTIYF. CDR3 nucleotides: TGTGCCACCAGCTCCCTAGCGGAGTTAAACACCATATATTTT.

The rearrangement uses TRBV6-2 or TRBV6-3 and TRBJ2-3; TRBD2 matches 8 bases. The CDR3 has 14 amino acids. Looked up from germline, CDR1 is MNHEY and CDR2 is SVGEGT. V gave up 11 bases and J gave up 2 bases; unmatched junction bases: 9. The CDR3 DNA reads as TGTGCCTGCGGTTTCGGACTAGCCACAGATACGCAGTATTTT. Its protein is CACGFGLATDTQYF.

V gene TRBV20-1 combines with J gene TRBJ1-4; D perhaps matches TRBD1 (5 bases). CDR3 length: 15 residues. Germline V CDR1 and CDR2: DFQATT, SNEGSKA (reference sequence). Trimming removed 0 bases at V and 2 bases at J, with 10 bases between. CDR3 loop: CSARDPGGTNEKLFF. In DNA form, the CDR3 reads TGCAGTGCTAGAGATCCCGGGGGGACTAATGAAAAACTGTTTTTT.

The table lists this clonotype with a few counts. The rearrangement links TRBV4-3 to TRBJ2-2; D may be TRBD1 (5 bases). The CDR3 extends over 14 amino acids. V lost 2 bases and J 5 bases, leaving 9 bases between the germline ends. Germline CDR1 is LGHNA and CDR2 is YSLEER. DNA of the CDR3: TGCGCCAGCAGCCAAATCACAGGAACCGGGGAGCTGTTTTTT. Encoded protein: CASSQITGTGELFF.

This chain links TRBV9 with TRBJ2-2; 11 positions agree with TRBD2. The CDR3 is 15 amino acids. Losses at the gene ends were 2 bases for V and 5 bases for J; bases not matched to a gene: 2. Germline V CDR1 and CDR2: SGDLS, YYNGEE. Here the CDR3 reads CASSVRTSGTGELFF. The CDR3 DNA follows: TGTGCCAGCAGCGTTCGGACTAGCGGGACCGGGGAGCTGTTTTTT.

Only a few counts were recorded for this clonotype. The rearrangement links TRBV19 to TRBJ2-4, with D hard to call. CDR3 size: 12 residues. Trimming stripped 5 bases from V and 7 bases from J, with 9 bases between. The germline V gene encodes CDR1 LNHDA and CDR2 SQIVND (reference sequence). CDR3 region: CASSLSRNIQYF. CDR3 sequence (DNA): TGTGCCAGTAGTTTGAGCAGGAACATTCAGTACTTC.

This chain connects TRBV18 to TRBJ2-7; 7 nucleotides match TRBD2. The CDR3 has 15 residues. V shed 3 bases and J 0 bases; nucleotides not matched to a gene: 5. Germline V gene sequence: CDR1 KGHSH, CDR2 LQKENI. CDR3 sequence (DNA): TGTGCCAGCTCACCGGGGGGGTTGAGCTCCTACGAGCAGTACTTC. Translation gives CASSPGGLSSYEQYF.

The chain couples TRBV5-1 to TRBJ1-1, with 7 bases matching TRBD1. V was pared by 1 base and J by 7 bases, with 7 bases of the junction left unmatched. The CDR3 covers 14 residues. The V gene's germline CDR1 is SGHRS and CDR2 YFSETQ. The CDR3 DNA reads TGCGCCAGCAGCTTGCGGGGGGACAGATTTGAAGCTTTCTTT. This gives the protein CASSLRGDRFEAFF.

This clonotype was seen a few times. The chain is built from TRBV19 and TRBJ1-2; a possible D gene is TRBD1 (6 bases). V was trimmed by 9 bases and J by 1 base, leaving 12 bases between them. Germline assignment: CDR1 LNHDA and CDR2 SQIVND (reference sequence). There are 13 residues in the CDR3. CDR3: CASAEGGNYGYTF. The CDR3 DNA sequence: TGTGCCAGCGCCGAGGGGGGTAACTATGGCTACACCTTC.

The V call is TRBV29-1, the J call TRBJ1-1; D gene ambiguous. V was clipped by 4 bases and J by 11 bases, with 14 bases between them. The length of the CDR3 is 11 residues. The V gene's germline CDR1 is SQVTM and CDR2 ANQGSEA. The CDR3 is CSVVPLLAAFF. The CDR3 DNA sequence: TGCAGCGTTGTCCCCCTTCTTGCGGCTTTCTTT.

This clonotype was counted a few times. V and J are TRBV20-1 and TRBJ1-1; D call uncertain. V was trimmed by 0 bases and J by 0 bases, leaving 8 bases between them. Germline CDR1 is DFQATT and CDR2 is SNEGSKA (reference sequence). This CDR3 contains 14 residues. Written as DNA, the CDR3 is TGCAGTGCTAGAGACCCTACCCTGAACACTGAAGCTTTCTTT. Encoded protein: CSARDPTLNTEAFF.

The chain combines TRBV6-2 or TRBV6-3 with TRBJ2-1; weak D call: TRBD2 (6 bases). The CDR3 totals 12 residues. Between the trimmed V and J ends, which lost 5 bases and 9 bases, there was a span of 11 bases. The germline gives CDR1 MNHEY, CDR2 SVGEGT. The CDR3 coding sequence is TGTGCCAGCAGTCCTCGGCGGGGTGAGCAGTTCTTC. Translating gives CASSPRRGEQFF.

The gene calls are TRBV19 and TRBJ1-2; D gene unclear. The germline gives CDR1 LNHDA, CDR2 SQIVND (reference sequence). CDR3 length equals 11 residues. The V end was cut by 7 bases, the J end by 4 bases, with 7 bases between. In DNA, the CDR3 is TGTGCCAGTATTAACTTCTATGGCTACACCTTC. As protein: CASINFYGYTF.

This clonotype was counted a few times. The V call is TRBV20-1, the J call TRBJ2-1; 7 bases agree with TRBD2. Germline trimming cut 0 bases from V and 4 bases from J; bases unmatched to any gene: 12. CDR1 and CDR2 from the germline V gene are DFQATT and SNEGSKA (reference sequence). CDR3 size: 17 residues. In DNA form, the CDR3 reads TGCAGTGCTAGAGATAGGGGTGCGGGAGCCCTTTACAATGAGCAGTTCTTC. Its protein is CSARDRGAGALYNEQFF.

This clonotype was detected a few times. The chain joins TRBV20-1 to TRBJ1-1; 8 nucleotides match TRBD1. Trimming removed 3 bases from V and 1 base from J; junction bases left unmatched: 4. CDR3 length: 14 amino acids. Germline-derived CDR1 and CDR2 are DFQATT and SNEGSKA (reference sequence). CDR3: CSARTGAPNTEAFF. The CDR3 region has the DNA TGCAGTGCTAGGACAGGGGCACCGAACACTGAAGCTTTCTTT.

This clonotype was seen at least ten times. This sequence joins TRBV20-1 and TRBJ1-5; D remains unclear. Trimming removed 0 bases at V and 4 bases at J, with 10 bases between. This CDR3 has 14 amino acids. Germline V gene lookup returns CDR1 DFQATT and CDR2 SNEGSKA (reference sequence). As DNA, the CDR3 is TGCAGTGCTAGAGATTCCCGGATTAATCAGCCCCAGCATTTT. Protein sequence: CSARDSRINQPQHF.